The next 28 T cell receptor beta chains were all read from a single sample in a study of vaccination and CD4 T cells after COVID-19. The Oncomine TCR Beta short-read assay sequenced DNA from cultured CD4+ T cells. TCRdb used MiXCR to reprocess the PCR reads, holding one entry per CDR3 protein. The data hold 12,000 or so distinct CDR3 sequences, with about 60% observed a single time. This sample's treatment: approximately 11-day PBMC culture with coronavirus spike peptide pools or control peptides (ViraFEST assay). Antigen specificity for these receptors is unknown. The sequencing sample was made of CD4+ T cells from blood, cultured in vitro. The receptors originated from a human donor who had recovered from COVID-19.

J is TRBJ1-5 and V is TRBV12-3 or TRBV12-4, with D possibly matching TRBD1 (5 bases). V lost 7 bases and J lost 6, with 16 bases in between. This CDR3 region has 14 residues. CDR3 nucleotides: TGTGCCAGCAAAAGCCGGGACGGGGGTCAGCCCCAGCATTTT. Amino acid sequence: CASKSRDGGQPQHF.

The chain uses TRBV6-1 and TRBJ1-6, with a tentative D call TRBD1 (5 bases). V was shortened by 8 bases and J by 7 bases, with 12 bases between the two germline ends. CDR3 length: 13 amino acids. The germline gives CDR1 MNHNS, CDR2 SASEGT. CDR3 amino acids: CASRGTGNSPLHF. The CDR3 DNA is TGTGCCAGCCGGGGGACGGGGAATTCACCCCTCCACTTT.

This clonotype has just a few counts. The rearrangement links TRBV7-8 to TRBJ1-2; possibly TRBD1 for D (6 bases). Germline assignment: CDR1 SGHVS and CDR2 FQNEAQ. The ends were cut back, 2 bases at V and 4 bases at J, with 8 bases in the middle. The length of the CDR3 is 13 residues. The CDR3 nucleotides read TGTGCCAGCAGCTTAAGACAGGCCTATGGCTACACCTTC. Its protein is CASSLRQAYGYTF.

The chain couples TRBV6-5 to TRBJ2-5; no reliable D call. CDR1 is MNHEY, CDR2 SVGAGI, per germline. Trimming took 2 bases from V and 4 from J, leaving 5 bases between them. The length of the CDR3 is 12 residues. CDR3 nucleotide sequence: TGTGCCAGCAGTTACGGGTCAGAGACCCAGTACTTC. This sequence encodes CASSYGSETQYF.

This clonotype was seen only a few times. This chain connects TRBV7-2 to TRBJ1-2; D is undetermined. The germline V gene has CDR1 SGHTA and CDR2 FQGNSA. CDR3 length: 14 amino acids. V was cut by 2 bases and J by 0 bases, with 7 bases left in between. CDR3 sequence: CASSLWTPNYGYTF. The CDR3 bases are TGTGCCAGCAGCTTATGGACCCCTAACTATGGCTACACCTTC.

The rearrangement uses TRBV7-2 and TRBJ1-4, with a weak D call TRBD1 (6 bases). The germline V gene has CDR1 SGHTA and CDR2 FQGNSA. The CDR3 runs to 15 residues. Between the trimmed V and J ends, which lost 5 bases and 5 bases, there was a span of 15 bases. CDR3 coding DNA: TGTGCCAGCAGCCGACAGGACAGATCCAATGAAAAACTGTTTTTT. Its protein product is CASSRQDRSNEKLFF.

V and J are TRBV5-4 and TRBJ2-2; D possibly corresponds to TRBD2 (6 bases). This CDR3 spans 16 amino acids. CDR1 SGHNT and CDR2 YYREEE come from the germline V gene (reference sequence). The V and J ends lost 4 bases and 6 bases respectively, with 19 bases between them. CDR3 sequence: CASSRSGPGSPGELFF. The CDR3 DNA reads as TGTGCCAGCAGCCGTAGCGGACCAGGGTCCCCCGGGGAGCTGTTTTTT. The whole variable domain, remainder taken from reference TRBV5-4 and TRBJ2-2, is ETGVTQSPTHLIKTRGQQVTLRCSSQSGHNTVSWYQQALGQGPQFIFQYYREEENGRGNFPPRFSGLQFPNYSSELNVNALELDDSALYLCASSRSGPGSPGELFFGEGSRLTVL.

This rearrangement joins TRBV10-3 to TRBJ2-3; D uncertain. Trimming removed 2 bases at V and 2 bases at J, with 8 bases between. This CDR3 contains 14 residues. The germline V gene has CDR1 ENHRY and CDR2 SYGVKD. CDR3: CAISEAPATDTQYF. In DNA form, the CDR3 reads TGTGCCATCAGTGAGGCTCCCGCCACAGATACGCAGTATTTT.

The chain recombines TRBV2 with TRBJ1-2, with 7 bases aligning to TRBD1. The junction had 5 bases not matched to a gene; V was cut back by 3 bases and J by 4 bases. Germline lookup yields CDR1 SNHLY and CDR2 FYNNEI. The CDR3 spans 14 residues. The CDR3 DNA sequence: TGTGCCAGCAGTGACCAGGGGGGTTCCTATGGCTACACCTTC. Protein product: CASSDQGGSYGYTF.

This clonotype was counted only a few times. This sequence joins TRBV20-1 and TRBJ1-1, with unresolved D. V shed 6 bases and J shed 3 bases, with 11 bases lying between them. This CDR3 is built from 12 residues. Germline assignment: CDR1 DFQATT and CDR2 SNEGSKA (reference sequence). The CDR3 DNA follows: TGCAGTGCCACGTTTTCGCACACTGAAGCTTTCTTT. Encoded protein: CSATFSHTEAFF.

Only a few counts were recorded for this clonotype. This chain uses TRBV6-1 with TRBJ1-3; 8 nucleotides align to TRBD1. V lost 6 bases to trimming and J lost 2 bases; unmatched junction nucleotides: 6. CDR3 length equals 15 residues. Germline-derived CDR1 and CDR2 are MNHNS and SASEGT. The CDR3 region is CASRNLQGAGNTIYF. The CDR3, as DNA: TGTGCCAGCAGGAACCTACAGGGGGCTGGAAACACCATATATTTT.

The rearrangement joins TRBV6-1 to TRBJ1-3; 7 bases align to TRBD1. The length of the CDR3 is 14 residues. With V trimmed by 6 bases and J by 4 bases, 6 bases remained unmatched. The germline gives CDR1 MNHNS, CDR2 SASEGT. The CDR3 DNA reads TGTGCCAGCAGCCCCCCGGGACAGGGAAACACCATATATTTT. Translated: CASSPPGQGNTIYF.

V and J are TRBV7-9 and TRBJ1-1, with 9 bases that match TRBD1. This CDR3 has 14 amino acids. The trim removed 4 bases at V and 7 bases at J, leaving 7 bases unmatched. The germline V gene encodes CDR1 SEHNR and CDR2 FQNEAQ (reference sequence). The CDR3 nucleotides are TGTGCCAGCAGCTCGGGACAGGGCACTAGTGAAGCTTTCTTT. This codes for CASSSGQGTSEAFF.

The V call is TRBV19, the J call TRBJ1-5; D uncertain. Deletions cut 5 bases from V and 2 bases from J, with 13 bases between. The CDR3 covers 15 residues. CDR1 and CDR2 from the germline V gene are LNHDA and SQIVND (reference sequence). CDR3 sequence reads: CASSPQVGGNQPQHF. The CDR3 nucleotides are TGTGCCAGTAGTCCCCAGGTGGGTGGCAATCAGCCCCAGCATTTT.

This clonotype occurred a few times. This sequence joins TRBV27 and TRBJ1-3, with TRBD1 matching 7 bases. Germline CDR1 reads MNHEY; CDR2 reads SMNVEV (reference sequence). The ends lost 4 bases at V and 9 bases at J; junction bases unmatched: 9. The CDR3 runs to 14 residues. This chain's CDR3 is CASSSGTAQGTIYF. For the CDR3, the DNA is TGTGCCAGCAGTTCCGGGACAGCCCAAGGCACCATATATTTT.

CDR3 sequence reads: CASSPGQGRTGELFF. The CDR3 bases are TGTGCCAGCAGTCCAGGACAGGGGCGTACCGGGGAGCTGTTTTTT. The V call is TRBV6-1, the J call TRBJ2-2; 9 nucleotides agree with TRBD1. Looked up from germline, CDR1 is MNHNS and CDR2 is SASEGT. The V and J ends lost 5 bases and 5 bases, in that order; junction bases with no gene match: 6. The length of the CDR3 is 15 residues.

The V call is TRBV7-2, the J call TRBJ2-1; 13 nucleotides match TRBD2. This CDR3 spans 15 amino acids. CDR1 SGHTA and CDR2 FQGNSA come from the germline V gene. V shed 4 bases and J 7 bases; nucleotides not matched to a gene: 4. For the CDR3, the DNA is TGTGCCAGCAGCTGGACTAGCGGGAGTTTAAATGAGCAGTTCTTC. It translates to CASSWTSGSLNEQFF.

J is TRBJ1-1 and V is TRBV5-1, with D possibly being TRBD1 (5 bases). This CDR3 region has 20 residues. Trimming removed 0 bases from V and 0 bases from J, with 24 bases in between. Germline CDR1 reads SGHRS; CDR2 reads YFSETQ. The DNA of the CDR3 is TGCGCCAGCAGCTTGGGTGGGCTGGGGCCGGGCTGGTTTATGAACACTGAAGCTTTCTTT. It yields the protein CASSLGGLGPGWFMNTEAFF.

This clonotype has only one observation. V and J are TRBV12-3 or TRBV12-4 and TRBJ1-6, with D maybe TRBD1 (6 bases). V dropped 5 bases and J dropped 14 bases, with 19 bases sitting between them. The CDR3 is 14 amino acids. The DNA for the CDR3 is TGTGCCAGCAGTAGTGCGGGACAAACATTTTCCCTCCACTTT. Amino acid sequence: CASSSAGQTFSLHF.

The chain couples TRBV7-8 to TRBJ1-2; D is unresolved. CDR1 is SGHVS and CDR2 is FQNEAQ in the germline V gene. Trimming pared 3 bases from V and 2 bases from J, leaving 13 bases between. CDR3 length: 15 residues. The CDR3 DNA is TGTGCCAGCAGCTTCCGGTGGGGAGAGAACTATGGCTACACCTTC. Amino acid sequence: CASSFRWGENYGYTF.

This clonotype was counted once. This chain connects TRBV2 to TRBJ1-6; D possibly corresponds to TRBD1 (5 bases). CDR1 is SNHLY and CDR2 is FYNNEI in the germline V gene. V lost 7 bases to trimming and J lost 5 bases, with 15 bases between them. The CDR3 extends over 15 amino acids. CDR3 amino acids: CASTTIGANNSPLHF. Written as DNA, the CDR3 is TGTGCCAGCACTACGATAGGGGCGAATAATTCACCCCTCCACTTT. Drawing the rest from reference TRBV2 and TRBJ1-6, the complete variable domain is EPEVTQTPSHQVTQMGQEVILRCVPISNHLYFYWYRQILGQKVEFLVSFYNNEISEKSEIFDDQFSVERPDGSNFTLKIRSTKLEDSAMYFCASTTIGANNSPLHFGNGTRLTVT.

The CDR3 nucleotides are TGCGCCAGCAGCTTGGGGCAGCTAGCGGGGGGGCAAGAGACCCAGTACTTC. Residues: CASSLGQLAGGQETQYF. The chain combines TRBV5-1 with TRBJ2-5; 12 bases are shared with TRBD2. Trimming took 0 bases from V and 2 from J; bases not matched to a gene: 5. From germline, CDR1 is SGHRS and CDR2 YFSETQ. The length of the CDR3 is 17 residues.

The rearrangement uses TRBV7-9 and TRBJ2-2; D possibly matches TRBD1 or TRBD2 (5 bases each). This CDR3 is built from 16 residues. The ends were cut back, 5 bases at V and 5 bases at J, with 18 bases in the middle. Germline CDR1 and CDR2: SEHNR and FQNEAQ (reference sequence). The CDR3 reads CASSPSQGRRTGELFF. The CDR3 nucleotides read TGTGCCAGCAGCCCGTCTCAGGGTAGGAGGACCGGGGAGCTGTTTTTT.

The chain recombines TRBV18 with TRBJ2-3; 8 bases are a match to TRBD2. The J segment lost 1 base and the V segment lost 6 bases, leaving 6 bases of the junction unmatched. The CDR3 contains 15 residues. Germline values: CDR1 KGHSH, CDR2 LQKENI. CDR3 protein: CASSPGTSGTDTQYF. In nucleotides, the CDR3 is TGTGCCAGCTCCCCCGGGACTAGTGGCACAGATACGCAGTATTTT.

This clonotype is large (0.1 to 1%). The V call is TRBV5-1, the J call TRBJ2-2, with TRBD1 as a possible D gene (5 bases). Germline values: CDR1 SGHRS, CDR2 YFSETQ. The V gene lost 4 bases and the J gene lost 0 bases, with 13 bases spanning the gap. The CDR3 consists of 16 residues. CDR3 residues: CASSAGQTPNTGELFF. The CDR3 region has the DNA TGCGCCAGCAGCGCCGGACAAACCCCGAACACCGGGGAGCTGTTTTTT.

This clonotype has a handful of counts. The chain employs TRBV4-1 and TRBJ1-6; 8 nucleotides align to TRBD1. V shed 3 bases and J 3 bases; nucleotides not matched to a gene: 1. CDR3 size: 15 residues. CDR1 is MGHRA and CDR2 is YSYEKL in the germline V gene. The CDR3 reads CASSQDRVYNSPLHF. The CDR3 coding sequence is TGCGCCAGCAGCCAGGACAGGGTCTATAATTCACCCCTCCACTTT.

The chain combines TRBV19 with TRBJ1-4; D is undetermined. The V end lost 8 bases, the J end lost 11 bases, and 12 bases lay between the germline ends. The CDR3 runs to 11 residues. Germline V gene data show CDR1 as LNHDA and CDR2 as SQIVND (reference sequence). CDR3 loop: CASGVGGKLFF. The CDR3 DNA sequence: TGTGCCAGTGGGGTAGGAGGCAAACTGTTTTTT.

The chain carries TRBV25-1 and TRBJ2-1; no clear D. Germline loops: CDR1 MGHDK, CDR2 SYGVNS. CDR3 length: 17 residues. V gave up 1 base and J gave up 6 bases, with 19 bases separating them. The CDR3 loop reads CASSESQPGQRLNEQFF. Here the CDR3 DNA reads TGTGCCAGCAGTGAATCCCAGCCGGGCCAAAGGCTCAATGAGCAGTTCTTC.